This TCR beta chain appears in the sequencing data of a study of Ad26.COV2.S vaccination and SARS-CoV-2 variants. This clone was observed a few times. This CDR3 is built from 15 residues. Trimming stripped 7 bases from V and 1 base from J, with 14 bases between. Germline CDR1 is LNHDA and CDR2 is SQIVND (reference sequence). Treatment defined: some 20 received Ad26.COV2.S at low or high dose, single or two shots; about 5 received placebo; per-sample allocation not given. The investigators took samples on day 63 after the first vaccine or placebo injection. Measured with immunoSEQ multiplex PCR; TCRdb has only the in-frame clones, and not every one. The data show approximately 350,000 clones, around nine tenths seen once.

The sequencing used peripheral blood, collected in a trial of Ad26.COV2.S vaccine versus placebo. The chain employs TRBV19 and TRBJ1-5; D not resolved. This TCR derives from a person aged 18-65 years who received the Ad26.COV2.S COVID-19 vaccine or a placebo. DNA for the CDR3: TGTGCCAGTACGAGGTTTCTCACCAGCAATCAGCCCCAGCATTTT. Encoded protein: CASTRFLTSNQPQHF.